Each of the 18 T cell receptor beta chains below was sequenced from the same sample in a study of T cell responses to AZD1222 COVID-19 vaccine. Data came from immunoSEQ multiplex PCR; TCRdb stores just in-frame clones and leaves some out. The repertoire holds 58,000 or so clones, with less than 90% as singletons. This specimen consisted of peripheral blood, obtained on day 0 of AZD1222 vaccination. These receptor sequences come from an adult in good health.

This chain joins TRBV6-2 or TRBV6-3 and TRBJ2-5; no clear D. The V end was cut by 5 bases, the J end by 11 bases, with 12 bases between. The length of the CDR3 is 11 residues. Germline assignment: CDR1 MNHEY and CDR2 SVGEGT. The CDR3 nucleotides are TGTGCCAGCAGTCACCATCCAACGCAGTACTTC. The encoded protein is CASSHHPTQYF.

The gene calls are TRBV5-1 and TRBJ2-5; 12 bases are a match to TRBD2. The CDR3 is 16 amino acids. Germline loops: CDR1 SGHRS, CDR2 YFSETQ. The trim removed 3 bases at V and 1 base at J, leaving 4 bases unmatched. The CDR3 DNA reads as TGCGCCAGCAGCTCACTAGCGGGGGGAACCCAAGAGACCCAGTACTTC. Its translation is CASSSLAGGTQETQYF.

This clone was observed a handful of times. The rearrangement uses TRBV27 and TRBJ1-5; D might be TRBD1 (6 bases). The CDR3 covers 15 residues. Deletions cut 4 bases from V and 2 bases from J, with 12 bases between. Germline V lookup: CDR1 MNHEY, CDR2 SMNVEV (reference sequence). This chain's CDR3 is CASSSDRRGNQPQHF. CDR3 sequence (DNA): TGTGCCAGCAGTTCCGACAGGCGGGGCAATCAGCCCCAGCATTTT.

The gene calls are TRBV28 and TRBJ1-6, with 8 positions matching TRBD1. The length of the CDR3 is 18 residues. In germline, CDR1 is MDHEN, CDR2 SYDVKM. V gave up 2 bases and J gave up 8 bases; unmatched junction bases: 14. DNA of the CDR3: TGTGCCAGCAGTTTACGCCAGGGGGCAGGGTTTTGGGATTCACCCCTCCACTTT. Its protein is CASSLRQGAGFWDSPLHF. The variable domain in full, with the rest retrieved from reference TRBV28 and TRBJ1-6, is DVKVTQSSRYLVKRTGEKVFLECVQDMDHENMFWYRQDPGLGLRLIYFSYDVKMKEKGDIPEGYSVSREKKERFSLILESASTNQTSMYLCASSLRQGAGFWDSPLHFGNGTRLTVT.

The rearrangement uses TRBV28 and TRBJ2-4, with D hard to call. CDR3 length: 15 residues. Germline V gives CDR1 MDHEN, CDR2 SYDVKM. V lost 4 bases and J lost 0, with 10 bases in between. Here the CDR3 reads CASSSSSLAKNIQYF. In nucleotides, the CDR3 is TGTGCCAGCAGTTCCTCCAGCTTAGCCAAAAACATTCAGTACTTC.

This rearrangement joins TRBV9 to TRBJ2-1; 12 nucleotides match TRBD2. The junction had 12 bases not matched to a gene; V was cut back by 5 bases and J by 6 bases. Germline V CDR1 and CDR2: SGDLS, YYNGEE. The length of the CDR3 is 17 residues. CDR3 residues: CASRRPPLAGGLNEQFF. DNA of the CDR3: TGTGCCAGCAGACGTCCCCCTCTAGCGGGGGGGCTCAATGAGCAGTTCTTC.

The chain recombines TRBV27 with TRBJ2-3; TRBD1 or TRBD2 may be the D gene (5 bases each). Germline V gene lookup returns CDR1 MNHEY and CDR2 SMNVEV (reference sequence). Trimming left V 2 bases short and J 4 bases short, with 22 bases between. This CDR3 is built from 18 residues. The CDR3 spells CASSLRWDHTPAPDTQYF. In DNA form, the CDR3 reads TGTGCCAGCAGTTTAAGGTGGGACCACACCCCGGCGCCAGATACGCAGTATTTT.

The gene calls are TRBV4-3 and TRBJ2-7, with D uncertain. The V and J ends lost 2 bases and 7 bases respectively, with 18 bases between them. The CDR3 is made up of 15 amino acids. The V gene's germline CDR1 is LGHNA and CDR2 YSLEER. DNA for the CDR3: TGCGCCAGCAGCCAACTCACCGGGTCCCCACGAGAGCAGTACTTC. It translates to CASSQLTGSPREQYF.

The chain joins TRBV4-1 to TRBJ1-2; TRBD1 matches 8 bases. This CDR3 has 16 amino acids. With V trimmed by 3 bases and J by 2 bases, 8 bases remained unmatched. Germline V lookup: CDR1 MGHRA, CDR2 YSYEKL. The chain's CDR3 is CASSHQGAGGNYGYTF. The CDR3 DNA reads TGCGCCAGCAGCCACCAAGGCGCAGGGGGCAACTATGGCTACACCTTC.

This clone was picked up a small number of times. The chain links TRBV10-3 to TRBJ2-1; D is perhaps TRBD1 (6 bases). The CDR3 consists of 15 residues. V gave up 0 bases and J gave up 4 bases, with 10 bases separating them. The V gene's germline CDR1 is ENHRY and CDR2 SYGVKD. The chain's CDR3 is CAISESEGVYNEQFF. The CDR3 DNA follows: TGTGCCATCAGTGAGTCTGAGGGGGTGTACAATGAGCAGTTCTTC.

The chain couples TRBV9 to TRBJ1-2; D possibly corresponds to TRBD1 (5 bases). The CDR3 covers 12 residues. Germline CDR1 reads SGDLS; CDR2 reads YYNGEE. Trimming stripped 4 bases from V and 5 bases from J, with 9 bases between. In DNA, the CDR3 is TGTGCCAGCAGCCTCCGACAGTATGGCTACACCTTC. Translated, it gives CASSLRQYGYTF.

This chain uses TRBV6-6 with TRBJ2-1; D not resolved. The CDR3 is 10 amino acids. Per germline, CDR1 MNHNY and CDR2 SVGAGI (reference sequence). The V and J ends lost 6 bases and 7 bases respectively, with 4 bases between them. The CDR3 reads CASRDNEQFF. The DNA of the CDR3 is TGTGCCAGCAGGGATAATGAGCAGTTCTTC.

The chain joins TRBV19 to TRBJ1-2, with a tentative D call TRBD1 (5 bases). V lost 4 bases, J lost 4 bases, and 13 bases lay in between. The CDR3 is made up of 14 amino acids. Germline-derived CDR1 and CDR2 are LNHDA and SQIVND (reference sequence). The CDR3 is CASSKAGRGYGYTF. As DNA, the CDR3 is TGTGCCAGTAGTAAGGCAGGGCGAGGCTATGGCTACACCTTC.

The V and J genes are TRBV18 and TRBJ1-4; D might be TRBD1 (6 bases). CDR1 is KGHSH and CDR2 is LQKENI in the germline V gene. Trimming took off 3 bases at V and 7 bases at J, with 15 bases between the two ends. This CDR3 region has 15 residues. Here the CDR3 DNA reads TGTGCCAGCTCACCTCCTACAGGGTTTCGTGAAAAACTGTTTTTT. Translation: CASSPPTGFREKLFF.

This chain connects TRBV9 to TRBJ1-1; D unresolved. Germline V gene lookup returns CDR1 SGDLS and CDR2 YYNGEE. This CDR3 spans 11 amino acids. The V gene lost 3 bases and the J gene lost 7 bases, with 7 bases spanning the gap. CDR3 loop: CASSAGNEAFF. As DNA, the CDR3 is TGTGCCAGCAGCGCGGGGAATGAAGCTTTCTTT. Full variable domain (outside the CDR3, taken from reference TRBV9 and TRBJ1-1): DSGVTQTPKHLITATGQRVTLRCSPRSGDLSVYWYQQSLDQGLQFLIQYYNGEERAKGNILERFSAQQFPDLHSELNLSSLELGDSALYFCASSAGNEAFFGQGTRLTVV.

V is TRBV2 and J is TRBJ1-6, with D perhaps matching TRBD1 (6 bases). Germline V lookup: CDR1 SNHLY, CDR2 FYNNEI. Trimming removed 6 bases from V and 6 bases from J, with 12 bases in between. The CDR3 spans 14 residues. The CDR3 region is CASRAGVSNSPLHF. The CDR3 DNA reads TGTGCCAGCAGAGCAGGGGTTAGTAATTCACCCCTCCACTTT.

The rearrangement links TRBV18 to TRBJ1-3, with D hard to call. Trimming took 6 bases from V and 0 from J, leaving 6 bases between them. This CDR3 contains 13 residues. The germline CDR1 and CDR2 sequences are KGHSH and LQKENI. The CDR3, as DNA: TGTGCCAGCTCCGCAGGCTCTGGAAACACCATATATTTT. Encoded protein: CASSAGSGNTIYF.

This clone was seen a single time. The gene calls are TRBV15 and TRBJ2-7; D unresolved. The V gene's germline CDR1 is LNHNV and CDR2 YYDKDF (reference sequence). Trimming removed 0 bases from V and 0 bases from J, with 21 bases in between. CDR3 size: 19 residues. The CDR3 sequence is CATSRDSSLRGPSSYEQYF. In DNA, the CDR3 is TGTGCCACCAGCAGAGACAGTTCCTTGAGAGGACCAAGCTCCTACGAGCAGTACTTC.